This TCR beta chain was identified during a study of blood T cell repertoires in COVID-19. For the study at large: Sources were T cells, B-cell-depleted T cells, or PBMCs; the material itself was cDNA or gDNA.

CDR3 size: 14 residues. The V gene lost 0 bases and the J gene lost 3 bases, with 8 bases spanning the gap. From germline, CDR1 is LGHDT and CDR2 YNNKEL (reference sequence). Original processing notes: Estimation of nucleated cell counts relied on the amplification of reference gene primers. Sequencing was performed with immunoSEQ multiplex PCR; in TCRdb, only in-frame clones are kept and a portion is missing. V and J calls and clone size come straight from that table; D and trimming were deduced from the DNA. The table records approximately 250,000 clones, 65% to 90% of them present only once. The receptor was isolated from a woman in her 50s with acute or convalescent COVID-19. The sample comprised peripheral blood. The V gene is TRBV3-1 (or the pseudogene TRBV3-2), the J gene TRBJ1-2; a weak D match, TRBD1 (5 bases). In DNA form, the CDR3 reads TGTGCCAGCAGCCAAGAGGCGACAGACTATGGCTACACCTTC. It encodes CASSQEATDYGYTF.